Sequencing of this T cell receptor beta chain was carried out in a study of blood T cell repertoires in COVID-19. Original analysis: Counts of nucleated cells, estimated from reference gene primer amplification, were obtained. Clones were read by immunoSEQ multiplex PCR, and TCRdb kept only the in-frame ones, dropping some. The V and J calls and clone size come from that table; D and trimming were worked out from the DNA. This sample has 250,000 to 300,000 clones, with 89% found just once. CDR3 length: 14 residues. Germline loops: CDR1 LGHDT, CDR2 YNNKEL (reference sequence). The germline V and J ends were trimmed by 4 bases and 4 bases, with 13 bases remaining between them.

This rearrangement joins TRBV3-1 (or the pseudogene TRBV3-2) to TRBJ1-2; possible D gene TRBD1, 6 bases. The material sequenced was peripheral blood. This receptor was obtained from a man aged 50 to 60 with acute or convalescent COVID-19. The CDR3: CASSPGVVGYGYTF. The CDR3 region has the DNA TGTGCCAGCAGCCCAGGGGTTGTAGGCTATGGCTACACCTTC.